The clone carrying this T cell receptor (beta chain) was found many times. The CDR3 totals 12 residues. Trimming cost V 4 bases and J 9 bases; bases outside gene matches: 4. CDR1 is SGHRS and CDR2 is YFSETQ in the germline V gene. A J-beta primer mix and a sample-barcoded 5' primer were used in a second PCR of roughly 7 to 12 cycles. Every sample produced at least 2.5 million CDR3-containing paired-end reads. TCRdb called the 5' RACE reads again in MiXCR, with one record for every CDR3 protein. The sample records around 1.5 million distinct CDR3 sequences, around 35% being singletons. Per sample, no less than 5 micrograms of total RNA were extracted. The data stem from a study of blood T cells in healthy people across ages.

The chain links TRBV5-1 to TRBJ2-1; 7 nucleotides agree with TRBD1. The sequenced sample consisted of blood. The receptor was derived from a woman aged 30 to 39 in good health. As DNA, the CDR3 is TGCGCCAGCAGCCCCGACAGGGTTGAGCAGTTCTTC. Translated: CASSPDRVEQFF.